This TCR beta chain emerged from a study of cytomegalovirus exposure and HLA in healthy donors. Study outcomes and limitations: Researchers had no immune exposure information except CMV serostatus available.

Between the trimmed V and J ends, which lost 6 bases and 3 bases, there was a span of 13 bases. Germline V gives CDR1 MNHEY, CDR2 SVGAGI. This CDR3 comprises 14 residues. Comments on this clone: Its target is unknown.

The PCR contained 60 Vbeta and 13 Jbeta primers. Only in-frame clones appear in the TCRdb table, and some are missing; sequencing was by immunoSEQ multiplex PCR. The sample records 180,000 or so clones, approximately 85% being singletons. The origin of this receptor is a man in his late teens or twenties in good health and CMV-seropositive. The chain is built from TRBV6-5 and TRBJ2-3, with D perhaps TRBD2 (7 bases). Sequenced: PBMCs. The chain's CDR3 is CASSTGGGTDTQYF. The DNA for the CDR3 is TGTGCCAGCAGCACGGGGGGCGGTACAGATACGCAGTATTTT.